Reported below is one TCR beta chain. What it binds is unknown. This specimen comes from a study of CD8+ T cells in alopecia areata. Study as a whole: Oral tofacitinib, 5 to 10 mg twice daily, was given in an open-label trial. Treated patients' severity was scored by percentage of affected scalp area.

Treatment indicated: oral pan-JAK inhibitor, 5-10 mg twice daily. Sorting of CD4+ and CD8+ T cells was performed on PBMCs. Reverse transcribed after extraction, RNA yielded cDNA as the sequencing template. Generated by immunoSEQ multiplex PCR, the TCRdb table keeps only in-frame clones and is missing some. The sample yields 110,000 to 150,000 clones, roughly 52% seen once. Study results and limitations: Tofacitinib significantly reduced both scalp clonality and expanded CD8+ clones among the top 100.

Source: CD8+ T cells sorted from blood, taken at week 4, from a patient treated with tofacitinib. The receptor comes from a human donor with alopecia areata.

This CDR3 is CASGLSTEAFF. The CDR3 region has the DNA TGTGCCAGCGGATTATCCACTGAAGCTTTCTTT. The rearrangement links TRBV6-5 to TRBJ1-1, with unresolved D. Trimming cost V 8 bases and J 4 bases, with 8 bases left between them. CDR3 size: 11 residues. The germline V gene encodes CDR1 MNHEY and CDR2 SVGAGI.